The clone carrying this T cell receptor beta chain was counted a few times. The antigen is not known. This sample stems from a study of T-cell memory formation after mild COVID-19. At the level of the study: The study found TCR clusters largely donor specific.

From germline, CDR1 is MNHNS and CDR2 SASEGT. The CDR3 runs to 15 residues. V was clipped by 7 bases and J by 0 bases, with 12 bases between them. Sample barcodes and UMIs were carried by the TCR alpha and TCR beta cDNA libraries that 5'RACE generated with constant-segment primers. MiXCR was run by TCRdb on the 5' RACE reads, yielding one entry per CDR3 protein. Of a few hundred thousand distinct CDR3 sequences in the sample, under 25% were seen once. Findings and limits, study-wide: A balance of CD4 and CD8 characterized clones contracting day 15 to 85, whereas later expanders leaned CD4+.

The material sequenced was PBMCs or a T cell subset sorted from them (not recorded which). The chain is built from TRBV6-1 and TRBJ2-2; a possible D gene is TRBD2 (5 bases). The sequence derives from a man aged 18 to 29 who had mild COVID-19 (a few samples of this study predate the infection). Cell type and time point are not known. The CDR3 DNA reads as TGTGCCAGCAAAGGAGGCAGCGCGAACACCGGGGAGCTGTTTTTT. Translated: CASKGGSANTGELFF.